This is a list of T cell receptor beta chains from one sample in a study of blood T cell repertoires in COVID-19. The repertoire was sequenced with immunoSEQ multiplex PCR; TCRdb's copy has only in-frame clones and lacks some. The sample lists some 330,000 clones; about nine tenths were seen once. Sequencing used peripheral blood. The receptors come from a woman between 25 and 40 years old with COVID-19, enrolled during active disease. The CDR3 runs from the conserved cysteine through the conserved F or W. A D gene is named only where the DNA matches it firmly. Part of the rows lack a size; the others show once, few, many or a class for expanded clones.

TRBD2,-,TRBJ2-7,TRBV27,CASSLPAGLANLFSYEQYF,TGTGCCAGCAGTTTGCCGGCGGGACTAGCAAACCTTTTCTCCTACGAGCAGTACTTC
TRBD1,-,TRBJ1-1,TRBV5-6,CASSLRQGLAEAFF,TGTGCCAGCAGCTTGCGACAGGGTTTGGCTGAAGCTTTCTTT
TRBD2,once,TRBJ2-1,TRBV11-3,CASSLAEVYNEQFF,TGTGCCAGCTCCCTAGCGGAGGTTTACAATGAGCAGTTCTTC
TRBD1,-,TRBJ1-6,TRBV4-1,CASSQGSGGNSPLHF,TGCGCCAGCAGCCAAGGTTCAGGGGGGAACTCACCCCTCCACTTT
-,-,TRBJ1-1,TRBV29-1,CSVSHGRTEAFF,TGCAGCGTTTCCCATGGGAGGACTGAAGCTTTCTTT
-,-,TRBJ2-1,TRBV3-1/TRBV3-2,CASSQDPQLQFF,TGTGCCAGCAGCCAAGATCCACAGTTGCAGTTCTTC
TRBD1,once,TRBJ1-2,TRBV2,CASSLAGTGGAGYTF,TGTGCCAGCAGCTTAGCCGGGACAGGGGGCGCCGGCTACACCTTC
TRBD2,-,TRBJ2-3,TRBV2,CASSESGLAGAPWAQYF,TGTGCCAGCAGTGAATCCGGACTAGCGGGGGCACCCTGGGCGCAGTATTTT
-,once,TRBJ1-3,TRBV18,CASSPLTLGGNTIYF,TGTGCCAGCTCACCACTTACTCTCGGTGGAAACACCATATATTTT
TRBD1,-,TRBJ1-2,TRBV5-1,CASSLGGQGAGGYTF,TGCGCCAGCAGCTTGGGTGGACAGGGGGCAGGTGGCTACACCTTC
TRBD2,-,TRBJ2-1,TRBV19,CASSIISGGTAYNEQFF,TGTGCCAGTAGTATAATTAGCGGGGGGACGGCCTACAATGAGCAGTTCTTC
-,-,TRBJ1-2,TRBV20-1,CSASAWGDKASGYTF,TGCAGTGCTAGTGCTTGGGGGGATAAAGCTAGTGGCTACACCTTC
-,-,TRBJ2-1,TRBV11-2,CASSWTAGSDEQFF,TGTGCCAGCAGCTGGACCGCGGGGTCCGATGAGCAGTTCTTC
-,-,TRBJ1-5,TRBV19,CASSDPGGNQPQHF,TGTGCCAGTAGCGATCCGGGGGGCAATCAGCCCCAGCATTTT
-,-,TRBJ2-7,TRBV2,CASSGAPRGIFYEQYF,TGTGCCAGCAGTGGGGCGCCGCGGGGAATATTCTACGAGCAGTACTTC
-,-,TRBJ2-5,TRBV18,CASSPSGQETQYF,TGTGCCAGCTCACCTTCGGGCCAAGAGACCCAGTACTTC
TRBD2,few,TRBJ2-1,TRBV7-3,CASSLTRGGPNEQFF,TGTGCCAGCAGCTTAACGCGGGGGGGCCCCAATGAGCAGTTCTTC
TRBD2,-,TRBJ2-1,TRBV11-2,CASSLGQLAGGPEQFF,TGTGCCAGCAGCTTAGGCCAACTAGCGGGGGGGCCTGAGCAGTTCTTC
TRBD1,-,TRBJ1-1,TRBV7-2,CASSPGQRNTEAFF,TGTGCCAGCAGCCCGGGACAGAGGAACACTGAAGCTTTCTTT
-,-,TRBJ1-1,TRBV4-3,CASSQGAILANTEAFF,TGCGCCAGCAGCCAAGGGGCGATATTGGCCAACACTGAAGCTTTCTTT
TRBD1,-,TRBJ1-2,TRBV9,CASSVTDREGYTF,TGTGCCAGCAGCGTAACTGACAGGGAAGGCTACACCTTC
TRBD1,-,TRBJ2-2,TRBV24-1,CATSRTGKAGELFF,TGTGCCACCAGTAGGACAGGGAAGGCCGGGGAGCTGTTTTTT
-,-,TRBJ1-2,TRBV2,CASSETFPRHGLF,TGTGCCAGCAGTGAAACTTTTCCGAGACACGGACTCTTC
TRBD2,-,TRBJ2-1,TRBV6-6,CASSLAGGSMYEQFF,TGTGCCAGCAGTCTAGCGGGGGGAAGTATGTATGAGCAGTTCTTC
-,-,TRBJ1-1,TRBV6-5,CAVRQALMNTEAFF,TGTGCCGTCCGGCAGGCGCTCATGAACACTGAAGCTTTCTTT
TRBD2,-,TRBJ2-1,TRBV3-1/TRBV3-2,CASSQELAGEPILEQFF,TGTGCCAGCAGCCAAGAACTAGCGGGGGAACCCATTCTAGAGCAGTTCTTC
TRBD1,-,TRBJ1-4,TRBV6-5,CASRQGAAEKLFF,TGTGCCAGTAGACAGGGAGCTGCTGAAAAACTGTTTTTT
TRBD2,once,TRBJ2-5,TRBV3-1/TRBV3-2,CASSPTSGQETQYF,TGTGCCAGCAGCCCTACTAGCGGCCAAGAGACCCAGTACTTC
TRBD2,-,TRBJ2-6,TRBV27,CASSPRGAGANVLTF,TGTGCCAGCAGTCCGCGGGGGGCTGGGGCCAACGTCCTGACTTTC
TRBD2,-,TRBJ2-1,TRBV4-1,CASSQATSGGGWEQFF,TGCGCCAGCAGCCAAGCGACTAGCGGGGGAGGATGGGAGCAGTTCTTC
TRBD2,-,TRBJ2-1,TRBV7-6,CASTKRTSGGDEQFF,TGTGCCAGCACGAAGCGGACTAGCGGGGGTGATGAGCAGTTCTTC
-,few,TRBJ2-5,TRBV10-3,CAISEPRGGRRETQYF,TGTGCCATCAGTGAGCCCAGAGGAGGCCGCAGAGAGACCCAGTACTTC
TRBD1,-,TRBJ2-1,TRBV30,CAWSRGQGIYNEQFF,TGTGCCTGGAGTAGGGGACAGGGGATTTACAATGAGCAGTTCTTC
-,-,TRBJ1-2,TRBV20-1,CSKTGDPFPTF,TGCAGTAAGACAGGTGATCCCTTCCCCACCTTC
-,few,TRBJ2-2,TRBV20-1,CSAAGFGELFF,TGCAGTGCGGCGGGGTTCGGGGAGCTGTTTTTT
-,-,TRBJ2-1,TRBV15,CATSGGAFNEQFF,TGTGCCACCAGCGGGGGGGCCTTCAATGAGCAGTTCTTC
TRBD1,once,TRBJ1-1,TRBV6-6,CASSPVLDRVGRTEAFF,TGTGCCAGCAGTCCTGTCCTTGACAGGGTTGGGAGGACTGAAGCTTTCTTT
TRBD2,-,TRBJ2-1,TRBV5-4,CASSPTSGGASYNEQFF,TGTGCCAGCAGCCCGACTAGCGGGGGGGCCTCCTACAATGAGCAGTTCTTC
TRBD1,-,TRBJ1-1,TRBV29-1,CSVIPPGTANTEAFF,TGCAGCGTTATACCCCCCGGGACAGCAAACACTGAAGCTTTCTTT
-,-,TRBJ1-2,TRBV5-1,CASRILTDLNYGYTF,TGCGCCAGCAGAATCCTGACAGACTTAAACTATGGCTACACCTTC
-,-,TRBJ1-1,TRBV6-5,CASSSGERTEAFF,TGTGCCAGCAGTTCGGGAGAACGCACTGAAGCTTTCTTT
TRBD2,once,TRBJ2-1,TRBV9,CASSVTLVPGLSNEQFF,TGTGCCAGCAGCGTTACACTAGTACCGGGACTATCCAATGAGCAGTTCTTC
TRBD1,-,TRBJ1-5,TRBV28,CASSKLDRGLQPQHF,TGTGCCAGCAGTAAGCTCGACAGGGGGCTTCAGCCCCAGCATTTT
-,-,TRBJ2-3,TRBV28,CASRAWGGTTDTQYF,TGTGCCAGCCGGGCCTGGGGCGGGACCACAGATACGCAGTATTTT
TRBD2,-,TRBJ2-5,TRBV5-6,CASSLDTAGGRTQYF,TGTGCCAGCAGCTTGGATACAGCGGGGGGGCGGACCCAGTACTTC
TRBD2,-,TRBJ2-1,TRBV3-1/TRBV3-2,CASSSKSGGAYNEQFF,TGTGCCAGCAGCTCCAAAAGCGGGGGAGCCTACAATGAGCAGTTCTTC
-,-,TRBJ1-2,TRBV6-5,CASKATANYGYTF,TGTGCCAGCAAGGCAACAGCTAACTATGGCTACACCTTC
-,-,TRBJ2-5,TRBV27,CASRGTLQETQYF,TGTGCATCTCGGGGGACCTTGCAAGAGACCCAGTACTTC
TRBD2,-,TRBJ2-1,TRBV2,CASTPSGGAYEQFF,TGTGCCAGCACCCCTAGCGGGGGGGCTTATGAGCAGTTCTTC
TRBD1,-,TRBJ1-6,TRBV6-1,CASSEGEGQANSPLHF,TGTGCCAGCAGTGAAGGGGAGGGACAGGCCAATTCACCCCTCCACTTT
-,-,TRBJ2-5,TRBV6-5,CASSYLRAETQYF,TGTGCCAGCAGTTACCTCAGGGCCGAGACCCAGTACTTC
TRBD1,-,TRBJ1-2,TRBV5-1,CASSPTPGTGGEYGYTF,TGCGCCAGCAGCCCGACCCCCGGGACAGGGGGTGAGTATGGCTACACCTTC
TRBD1,-,TRBJ1-6,TRBV25-1,CASQPPPGQGFSPLHF,TGTGCCAGCCAACCCCCGCCGGGACAGGGGTTTTCACCCCTCCACTTT
-,-,TRBJ1-2,TRBV19,CASSPTGFDYGYTF,TGTGCCAGTAGCCCCACAGGGTTCGACTATGGCTACACCTTC
-,once,TRBJ1-2,TRBV9,CASSVLSGGNYGYTF,TGTGCCAGCAGCGTATTAAGTGGAGGTAACTATGGCTACACCTTC